This entry features one TCR beta chain sequence. This record belongs to a study of blood T cell repertoires in COVID-19. Profiled with immunoSEQ multiplex PCR; TCRdb holds only in-frame clones, not every one. The sample includes approximately 210,000 clones, 70% to 90% seen only once; the top ten take roughly 4.7%. V dropped 10 bases and J dropped 1 base, with 12 bases sitting between them. The CDR3 loop spans 13 amino acids. CDR1 MNHEY and CDR2 SVGAGI come from the germline V gene. The specimen was peripheral blood. This chain connects TRBV6-5 to TRBJ2-3; the D gene is possibly TRBD2 (5 bases). The clonotype was recovered from a human donor in a cohort sampled during active COVID-19. As DNA, the CDR3 is TGTGCCACAACGAGGGCTGGCACAGATACGCAGTATTTT. It yields the protein CATTRAGTDTQYF.